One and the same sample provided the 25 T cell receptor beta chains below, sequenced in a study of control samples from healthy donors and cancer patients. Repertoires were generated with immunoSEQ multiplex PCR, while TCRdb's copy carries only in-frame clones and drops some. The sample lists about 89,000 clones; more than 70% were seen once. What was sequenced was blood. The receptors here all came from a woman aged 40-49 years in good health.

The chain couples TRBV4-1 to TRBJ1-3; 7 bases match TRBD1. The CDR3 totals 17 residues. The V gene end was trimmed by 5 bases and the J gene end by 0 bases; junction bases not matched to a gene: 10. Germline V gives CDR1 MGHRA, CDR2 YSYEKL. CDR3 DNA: TGCGCCAGCAGCATCCTCCTAGGGGGCGGCTCTGGAAACACCATATATTTT. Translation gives CASSILLGGGSGNTIYF.

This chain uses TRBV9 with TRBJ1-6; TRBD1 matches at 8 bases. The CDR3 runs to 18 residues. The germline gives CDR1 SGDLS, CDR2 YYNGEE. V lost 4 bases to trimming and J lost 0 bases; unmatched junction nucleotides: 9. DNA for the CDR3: TGTGCCAGCAGCCCGGGACAGGCTCTAAGCTCCTATAATTCACCCCTCCACTTT. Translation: CASSPGQALSSYNSPLHF.

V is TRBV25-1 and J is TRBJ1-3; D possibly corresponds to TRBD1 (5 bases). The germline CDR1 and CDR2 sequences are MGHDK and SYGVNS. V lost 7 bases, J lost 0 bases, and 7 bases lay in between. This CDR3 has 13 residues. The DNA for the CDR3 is TGTGCCAGCAAGAGGGGCTCTGGAAACACCATATATTTT. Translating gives CASKRGSGNTIYF.

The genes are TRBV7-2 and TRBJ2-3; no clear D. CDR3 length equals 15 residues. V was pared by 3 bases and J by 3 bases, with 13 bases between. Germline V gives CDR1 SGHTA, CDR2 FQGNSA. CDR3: CASSLEPYKTDTQYF. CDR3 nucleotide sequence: TGTGCCAGCAGCTTGGAGCCCTACAAGACAGATACGCAGTATTTT. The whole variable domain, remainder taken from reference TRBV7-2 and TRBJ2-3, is GAGVSQSPSNKVTEKGKDVELRCDPISGHTALYWYRQSLGQGLEFLIYFQGNSAPDKSGLPSDRFSAERTGGSVSTLTIQRTQQEDSAVYLCASSLEPYKTDTQYFGPGTRLTVL.

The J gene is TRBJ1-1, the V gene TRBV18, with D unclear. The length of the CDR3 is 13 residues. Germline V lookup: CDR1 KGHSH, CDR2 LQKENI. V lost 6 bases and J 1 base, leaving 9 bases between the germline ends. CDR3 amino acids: CASSVLKNTEAFF. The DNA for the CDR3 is TGTGCCAGCTCCGTGCTGAAGAACACTGAAGCTTTCTTT.

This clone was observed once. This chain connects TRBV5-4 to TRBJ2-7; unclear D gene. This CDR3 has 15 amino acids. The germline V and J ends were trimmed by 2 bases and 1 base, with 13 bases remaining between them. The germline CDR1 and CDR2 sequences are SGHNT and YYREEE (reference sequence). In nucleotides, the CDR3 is TGTGCCAGCAGCTTTGAGGCTTCAAGGTCCTACGAGCAGTACTTC. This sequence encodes CASSFEASRSYEQYF.

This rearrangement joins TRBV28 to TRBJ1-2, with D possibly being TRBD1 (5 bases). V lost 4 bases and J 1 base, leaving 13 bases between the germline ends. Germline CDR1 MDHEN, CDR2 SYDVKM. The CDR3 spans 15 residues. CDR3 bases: TGTGCCAGCAGTTCAGCATATGGGGGTAACTATGGCTACACCTTC. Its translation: CASSSAYGGNYGYTF.

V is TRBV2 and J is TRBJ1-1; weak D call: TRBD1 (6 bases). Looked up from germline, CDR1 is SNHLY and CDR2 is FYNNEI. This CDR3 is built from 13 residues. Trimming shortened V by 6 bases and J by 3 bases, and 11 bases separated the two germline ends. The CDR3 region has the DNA TGTGCCAGCAGGGTACAGGGATACACTGAAGCTTTCTTT. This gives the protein CASRVQGYTEAFF.

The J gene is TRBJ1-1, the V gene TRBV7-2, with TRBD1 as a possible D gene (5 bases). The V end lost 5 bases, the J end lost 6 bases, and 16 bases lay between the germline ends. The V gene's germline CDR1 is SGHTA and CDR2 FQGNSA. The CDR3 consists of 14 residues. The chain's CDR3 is CASSLLIGDSEAFF. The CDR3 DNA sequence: TGTGCCAGCAGCCTATTAATAGGGGACTCTGAAGCTTTCTTT. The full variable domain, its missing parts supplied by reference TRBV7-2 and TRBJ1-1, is GAGVSQSPSNKVTEKGKDVELRCDPISGHTALYWYRQSLGQGLEFLIYFQGNSAPDKSGLPSDRFSAERTGGSVSTLTIQRTQQEDSAVYLCASSLLIGDSEAFFGQGTRLTVV.

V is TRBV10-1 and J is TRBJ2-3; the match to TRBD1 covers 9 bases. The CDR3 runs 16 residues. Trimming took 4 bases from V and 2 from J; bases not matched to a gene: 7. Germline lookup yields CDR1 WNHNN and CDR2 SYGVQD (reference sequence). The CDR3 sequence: CASSGTGGRHTDTQYF. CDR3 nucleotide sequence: TGCGCCAGCAGTGGCACAGGGGGCAGGCACACAGATACGCAGTATTTT.

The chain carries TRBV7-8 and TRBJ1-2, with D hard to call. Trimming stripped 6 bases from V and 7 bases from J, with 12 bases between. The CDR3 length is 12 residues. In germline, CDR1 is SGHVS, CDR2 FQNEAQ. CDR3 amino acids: CASRDLEVGYTF. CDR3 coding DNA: TGTGCCAGCAGGGACCTTGAGGTTGGCTACACCTTC.

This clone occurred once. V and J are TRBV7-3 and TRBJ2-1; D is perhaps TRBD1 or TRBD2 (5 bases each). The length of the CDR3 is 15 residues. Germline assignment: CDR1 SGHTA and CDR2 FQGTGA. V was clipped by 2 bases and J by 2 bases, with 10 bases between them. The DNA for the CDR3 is TGTGCCAGCAGCTTACTGGGGACGACCTACAATGAGCAGTTCTTC. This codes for CASSLLGTTYNEQFF.

The CDR3 DNA follows: TGTGCCACCAGTGAGCTACAGGGAACAGATACGCAGTATTTT. It yields the protein CATSELQGTDTQYF. The chain joins TRBV24-1 to TRBJ2-3; perhaps TRBD1 as D (6 bases). With 4 bases removed from V and 3 bases from J, the gap between germline ends came to 10 bases. The CDR3 extends over 14 amino acids. The germline gives CDR1 KGHDR, CDR2 SFDVKD.

The CDR3 spells CASTLRGIYGYTF. CDR3 sequence (DNA): TGTGCCAGCACACTTCGGGGAATCTATGGCTACACCTTC. V gene TRBV12-3 or TRBV12-4 combines with J gene TRBJ1-2; no reliable D call. This CDR3 has 13 residues. V lost 7 bases and J lost 4, with 13 bases in between.

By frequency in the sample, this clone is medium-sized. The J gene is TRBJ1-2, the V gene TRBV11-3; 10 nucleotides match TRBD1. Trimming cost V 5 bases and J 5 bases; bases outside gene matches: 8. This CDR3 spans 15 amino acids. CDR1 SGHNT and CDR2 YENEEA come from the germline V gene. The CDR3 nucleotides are TGTGCCAGCAGCACCCAGGGACAGGGGAGTTATGGCTACACCTTC. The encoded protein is CASSTQGQGSYGYTF. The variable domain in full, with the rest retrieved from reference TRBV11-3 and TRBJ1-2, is EAGVVQSPRYKIIEKKQPVAFWCNPISGHNTLYWYLQNLGQGPELLIRYENEEAVDDSQLPKDRFSAERLKGVDSTLKIQPAELGDSAVYLCASSTQGQGSYGYTFGSGTRLTVV.

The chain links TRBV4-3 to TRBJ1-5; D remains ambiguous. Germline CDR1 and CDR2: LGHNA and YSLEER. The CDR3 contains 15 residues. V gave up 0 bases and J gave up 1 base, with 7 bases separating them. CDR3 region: CASSQDGGSNQPQHF. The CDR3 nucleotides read TGCGCCAGCAGCCAAGATGGCGGGAGCAATCAGCCCCAGCATTTT.

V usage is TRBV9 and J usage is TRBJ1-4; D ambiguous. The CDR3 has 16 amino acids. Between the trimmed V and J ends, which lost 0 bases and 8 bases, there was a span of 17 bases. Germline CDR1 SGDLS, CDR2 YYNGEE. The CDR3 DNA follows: TGTGCCAGCAGCGTAGGTCGACGCAGGCTGTCCGAAAAACTGTTTTTT. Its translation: CASSVGRRRLSEKLFF.

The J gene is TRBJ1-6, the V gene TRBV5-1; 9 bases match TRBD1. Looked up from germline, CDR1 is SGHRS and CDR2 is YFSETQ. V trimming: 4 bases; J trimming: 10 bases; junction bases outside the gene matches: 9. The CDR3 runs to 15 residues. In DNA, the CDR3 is TGCGCCAGCAGCGCCACGGACAGGGGACAATCACCCCTCCACTTT. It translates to CASSATDRGQSPLHF.

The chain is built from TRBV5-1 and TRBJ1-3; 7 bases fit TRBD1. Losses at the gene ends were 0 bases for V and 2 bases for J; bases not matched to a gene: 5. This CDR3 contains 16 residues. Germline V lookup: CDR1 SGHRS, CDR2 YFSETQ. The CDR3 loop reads CASSLEGAAAGNTIYF. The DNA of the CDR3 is TGCGCCAGCAGCTTGGAGGGGGCGGCTGCTGGAAACACCATATATTTT.

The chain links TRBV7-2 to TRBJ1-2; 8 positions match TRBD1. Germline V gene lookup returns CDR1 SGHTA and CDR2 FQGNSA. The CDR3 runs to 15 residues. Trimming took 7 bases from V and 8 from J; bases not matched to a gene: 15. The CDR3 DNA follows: TGTGCCAGCATCCCAAATCCGGCAGGGGGCGGGGGCTACACCTTC. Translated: CASIPNPAGGGGYTF.

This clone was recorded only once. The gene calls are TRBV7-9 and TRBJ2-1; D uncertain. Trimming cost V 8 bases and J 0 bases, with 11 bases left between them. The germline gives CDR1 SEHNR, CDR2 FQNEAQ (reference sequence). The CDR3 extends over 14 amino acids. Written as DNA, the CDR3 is TGTGCCAGCGGCCGTGGTAGCTCCTACAATGAGCAGTTCTTC. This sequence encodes CASGRGSSYNEQFF.

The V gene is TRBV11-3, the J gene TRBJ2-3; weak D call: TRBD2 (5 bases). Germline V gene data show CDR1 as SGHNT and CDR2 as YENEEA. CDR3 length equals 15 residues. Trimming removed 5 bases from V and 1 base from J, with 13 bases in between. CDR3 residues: CASSPAGAGTDTQYF. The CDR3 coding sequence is TGTGCCAGCAGCCCGGCGGGTGCTGGCACAGATACGCAGTATTTT.

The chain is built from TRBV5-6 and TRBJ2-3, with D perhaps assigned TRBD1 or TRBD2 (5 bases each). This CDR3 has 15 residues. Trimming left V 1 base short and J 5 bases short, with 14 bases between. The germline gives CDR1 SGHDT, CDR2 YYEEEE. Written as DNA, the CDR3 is TGTGCCAGCAGCTTGATACCCCGGGACCTAGATACGCAGTATTTT. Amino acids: CASSLIPRDLDTQYF.

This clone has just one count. The CDR3 is CAWSAIGRGFDGYTF. The CDR3 DNA follows: TGTGCCTGGAGCGCTATTGGACGGGGGTTCGATGGCTACACCTTC. The chain combines TRBV30 with TRBJ1-2; weak D call: TRBD1 (5 bases). V lost 3 bases, J lost 6 bases, and 20 bases lay in between. The V gene's germline CDR1 is GTSNPN and CDR2 SVGIG (reference sequence). CDR3 length: 15 residues.

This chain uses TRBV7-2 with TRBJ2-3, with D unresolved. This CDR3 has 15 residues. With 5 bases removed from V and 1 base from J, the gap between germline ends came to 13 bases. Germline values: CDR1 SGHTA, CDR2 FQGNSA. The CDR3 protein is CASSNDPGGTDTQYF. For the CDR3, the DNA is TGTGCCAGCAGCAACGACCCGGGTGGCACAGATACGCAGTATTTT.